The 30 T cell receptor beta chains in this list originate from one sample, sequenced in a study of post-analysis software for immune sequencing data. What these receptors recognize is not known. The TCR beta cDNA libraries carried unique molecular identifiers. TCRdb itself ran the PCR reads through MiXCR, one entry per CDR3 protein. The data contain hundreds of thousands of distinct CDR3 sequences, roughly 29% of them seen just once; the ten biggest clones take up roughly 0.57%. Findings and limits, study-wide: Controls had lower frequencies than patients of roughly five TRBV segments, which included TRBV5-6, TRBV5-1 and TRBV20-1.

The sequenced sample consisted of blood. Every receptor here comes from a girl aged 5-17 years with multiple sclerosis.

The genes are TRBV29-1 and TRBJ1-1; no firm D call. The germline V gene has CDR1 SQVTM and CDR2 ANQGSEA. The length of the CDR3 is 13 residues. V was shortened by 2 bases and J by 2 bases, with 9 bases between the two germline ends. CDR3 sequence reads: CSVETDPNTEAFF. The CDR3 nucleotides read TGCAGCGTTGAAACCGACCCAAACACTGAAGCTTTCTTT.

Only a few counts were recorded for this clonotype. The J gene is TRBJ2-7, the V gene TRBV5-6, with a tentative D call TRBD1 (7 bases). Trimming shortened V by 2 bases and J by 3 bases, and 9 bases separated the two germline ends. The CDR3 spans 13 residues. Germline values: CDR1 SGHDT, CDR2 YYEEEE. DNA of the CDR3: TGTGCCAGCAGCTTCCAGGGGGGCTACGAGCAGTACTTC. Translating it yields CASSFQGGYEQYF.

This clonotype was seen at least ten times. The rearrangement uses TRBV10-3 and TRBJ2-1; TRBD2 matches 8 bases. CDR1 is ENHRY, CDR2 SYGVKD, per germline. J was trimmed by 6 bases and V by 4 bases; bases with no gene match: 5. This CDR3 region has 14 residues. The CDR3 nucleotides read TGTGCCATCAGTGGAGCGGGAGACGTCAATGAGCAGTTCTTC. It codes for CAISGAGDVNEQFF.

The rearrangement links TRBV19 to TRBJ2-7; unclear D gene. The CDR3 runs 13 residues. Per the germline V gene, CDR1 is LNHDA and CDR2 is SQIVND (reference sequence). V dropped 4 bases and J dropped 2 bases, with 9 bases sitting between them. The CDR3 nucleotides are TGTGCCAGTAGTACTTCCCATGCCTACGAGCAGTACTTC. This sequence encodes CASSTSHAYEQYF.

This chain links TRBV9 with TRBJ2-5, with 11 bases that match TRBD1. Trimming cost V 1 base and J 11 bases; bases outside gene matches: 10. Per the germline V gene, CDR1 is SGDLS and CDR2 is YYNGEE. The CDR3 runs 15 residues. The CDR3 nucleotides are TGTGCCAGCAGCGTACGGGACAGGGGGGGCGATGAGCAGTACTTC. It codes for CASSVRDRGGDEQYF.

Worth noting for this clonotype: At one end the junction does not follow the germline gene, possibly because of a read error. This sequence joins TRBV5-1 and TRBJ1-1, with D perhaps TRBD1 (5 bases). Germline V CDR1 and CDR2: SGHRS, YFSETQ. This CDR3 has 14 amino acids. For the CDR3, the DNA is TGCGCCGGCAGTCGTGGGACGGAGGCCACTGAAGCTTTCTTT. It specifies CAGSRGTEATEAFF.

Concerning this clonotype: The junction does not match germline at one end; this may be a read error. The CDR3 region has the DNA TGTGCCAGCAGCCCCGGGACAGGCACCTACGGGCAGTACTTC. It translates to CASSPGTGTYGQYF. The chain is built from TRBV28 and TRBJ2-7; 8 bases match TRBD1. Germline assignment: CDR1 MDHEN and CDR2 SYDVKM. The CDR3 has 14 amino acids.

The CDR3: CSSRVAGELFF. The CDR3 DNA sequence: TGCAGCTCTAGGGTGGCCGGGGAGCTGTTTTTT. The chain recombines TRBV29-1 with TRBJ2-2; no clear D gene. Germline CDR1 is SQVTM and CDR2 is ANQGSEA. This CDR3 has 11 amino acids. V lost 8 bases, J lost 6 bases, and 10 bases lay in between.

V is TRBV20-1 and J is TRBJ2-7; the match to TRBD1 covers 9 bases. Looked up from germline, CDR1 is DFQATT and CDR2 is SNEGSKA (reference sequence). The CDR3 length is 13 residues. The ends lost 8 bases at V and 7 bases at J; junction bases unmatched: 12. CDR3 amino acids: CSTSPGQGREQYF. The CDR3 DNA reads as TGCAGTACTTCTCCGGGACAGGGTAGAGAGCAGTACTTC.

This clonotype was found a few times. The V call is TRBV3-1, the J call TRBJ1-1; TRBD1 is a possible D gene (6 bases). The CDR3 is made up of 15 amino acids. Trimming took off 3 bases at V and 10 bases at J, with 21 bases between the two ends. Germline lookup yields CDR1 LGHDT and CDR2 YNNKEL (reference sequence). CDR3 region: CASSQDRSRGGVAFF. Written as DNA, the CDR3 is TGTGCCAGCAGCCAGGACCGTAGCAGGGGAGGGGTAGCTTTCTTT.

This clonotype was found a few times. The genes are TRBV28 and TRBJ2-5, with D uncertain. The ends were cut back, 3 bases at V and 7 bases at J, with 15 bases in the middle. CDR3 length: 14 amino acids. Looked up from germline, CDR1 is MDHEN and CDR2 is SYDVKM. The CDR3 DNA follows: TGTGCCAGCAGTTTCCTGACCATCAGTCCGACCCAGTACTTC. Its protein is CASSFLTISPTQYF.

This sequence joins TRBV4-3 and TRBJ1-2, with D possibly being TRBD1 (5 bases). V dropped 0 bases and J dropped 2 bases, with 13 bases sitting between them. Germline CDR1 LGHNA, CDR2 YSLEER. This CDR3 has 16 residues. The CDR3 region has the DNA TGCGCCAGCAGCCAAGATCCGAGGAGGGGAAACTATGGCTACACCTTC. Its protein product is CASSQDPRRGNYGYTF.

This chain uses TRBV20-1 with TRBJ2-5, with TRBD2 as a possible D gene (6 bases). This CDR3 is 13 amino acids long. The germline V gene encodes CDR1 DFQATT and CDR2 SNEGSKA (reference sequence). Trimming pared 3 bases from V and 1 base from J, leaving 9 bases between. This chain's CDR3 is CSASGGAQETQYF. The DNA of the CDR3 is TGCAGTGCTAGCGGAGGGGCCCAAGAGACCCAGTACTTC.

The chain couples TRBV9 to TRBJ2-3; a possible D gene is TRBD2 (6 bases). Trimming removed 1 base from V and 2 bases from J, with 11 bases in between. Germline CDR1 is SGDLS and CDR2 is YYNGEE. The CDR3 totals 15 residues. The chain's CDR3 is CASSVRAGLTDTQYF. In DNA form, the CDR3 reads TGTGCCAGCAGCGTACGGGCGGGACTCACAGATACGCAGTATTTT.

The rearrangement joins TRBV5-1 to TRBJ2-1, with 8 bases aligning to TRBD1. The CDR3 sequence is 15 residues long. V lost 3 bases to trimming and J lost 9 bases; unmatched junction nucleotides: 11. CDR1 SGHRS and CDR2 YFSETQ come from the germline V gene. The CDR3 loop reads CASSSDRGSAGEQFF. CDR3 bases: TGCGCCAGCAGCTCCGACAGGGGATCTGCTGGTGAGCAGTTCTTC.

V gene TRBV7-2 combines with J gene TRBJ2-7, with 8 bases aligning to TRBD1. Looked up from germline, CDR1 is SGHTA and CDR2 is FQGNSA. Trimming removed 0 bases from V and 6 bases from J; junction bases left unmatched: 7. The CDR3 is 15 amino acids. CDR3 protein: CASSLAGQGAGEQYF. DNA for the CDR3: TGTGCCAGCAGCTTAGCGGGCCAGGGGGCGGGCGAGCAGTACTTC. The entire variable domain, with the rest obtained from reference TRBV7-2 and TRBJ2-7, is as follows: GAGVSQSPSNKVTEKGKDVELRCDPISGHTALYWYRQSLGQGLEFLIYFQGNSAPDKSGLPSDRFSAERTGGSVSTLTIQRTQQEDSAVYLCASSLAGQGAGEQYFGPGTRLTVT.

This clonotype showed up many times. The V gene is TRBV4-1, the J gene TRBJ2-5; 13 bases match TRBD2. CDR1 MGHRA and CDR2 YSYEKL come from the germline V gene. The ends lost 5 bases at V and 5 bases at J; junction bases unmatched: 8. There are 16 residues in the CDR3. CDR3 protein: CASSSRLAGGQETQYF. DNA for the CDR3: TGCGCCAGCAGCTCCCGACTAGCGGGAGGCCAGGAGACCCAGTACTTC.

The rearrangement links TRBV5-1 to TRBJ2-3; TRBD2 is a possible D gene (5 bases). Between the trimmed V and J ends, which lost 1 base and 2 bases, there was a span of 11 bases. This CDR3 is 15 amino acids long. The V gene's germline CDR1 is SGHRS and CDR2 YFSETQ. DNA of the CDR3: TGCGCCAGCAGCTTGAGAGGGCTGAACACAGATACGCAGTATTTT. Translating it yields CASSLRGLNTDTQYF.

The chain employs TRBV12-3 or TRBV12-4 and TRBJ2-4, with a possible D match to TRBD2 (6 bases). The CDR3 is 12 amino acids. V was cut by 5 bases and J by 7 bases, with 9 bases left in between. Written as DNA, the CDR3 is TGTGCCAGCAGTCGGGAGACCAACATTCAGTACTTC. Amino acid sequence: CASSRETNIQYF.

V is TRBV5-6 and J is TRBJ2-1, with a possible D match to TRBD1 (6 bases). The CDR3 extends over 13 amino acids. V gave up 4 bases and J gave up 7 bases, with 12 bases separating them. Germline V gene lookup returns CDR1 SGHDT and CDR2 YYEEEE. The CDR3 sequence: CASSTLQGNEQFF. In DNA, the CDR3 is TGTGCCAGCAGCACACTCCAGGGGAATGAGCAGTTCTTC.

This clonotype was observed a handful of times. The chain has TRBV27 and TRBJ2-7; TRBD2 aligns across 12 bases. The CDR3 consists of 19 residues. Unmatched junction bases numbered 12, after V lost 2 bases and J lost 1 base. Germline CDR1 is MNHEY and CDR2 is SMNVEV (reference sequence). In DNA, the CDR3 is TGTGCCAGCAGTTTACGTGGACTAGCGGGACTACTTAGTTCCTACGAGCAGTACTTC. This codes for CASSLRGLAGLLSSYEQYF.

This chain links TRBV10-3 with TRBJ2-3; D is undetermined. The germline CDR1 and CDR2 sequences are ENHRY and SYGVKD. The CDR3 covers 14 residues. Trimming removed 4 bases at V and 4 bases at J, with 12 bases between. CDR3 sequence reads: CAISGSDLPDTQYF. CDR3 DNA: TGTGCCATCAGTGGGAGCGACCTTCCAGATACGCAGTATTTT.

The chain links TRBV9 to TRBJ2-3, with 12 positions matching TRBD2. With V trimmed by 3 bases and J by 3 bases, 5 bases remained unmatched. The CDR3 length is 16 residues. Germline lookup yields CDR1 SGDLS and CDR2 YYNGEE. The CDR3 protein is CASSAGLAGSTDTQYF. The DNA of the CDR3 is TGTGCCAGCAGCGCCGGACTAGCGGGAAGTACAGATACGCAGTATTTT.

The chain couples TRBV5-1 to TRBJ1-1; 8 bases map to TRBD1. CDR1 and CDR2 from the germline V gene are SGHRS and YFSETQ. This CDR3 is 15 amino acids long. V gave up 4 bases and J gave up 4 bases; unmatched junction bases: 9. CDR3 nucleotides: TGCGCCAGCAGCCTGCTGGACAGGGCAAGCACTGAAGCTTTCTTT. It specifies CASSLLDRASTEAFF.

The J gene is TRBJ2-3, the V gene TRBV9; maybe TRBD2 (5 bases). V was cut by 4 bases and J by 6 bases, with 18 bases left in between. The V gene's germline CDR1 is SGDLS and CDR2 YYNGEE. This CDR3 region has 15 residues. CDR3 nucleotides: TGTGCCAGCAGCCTTCTCCCGGCACGAGGGGATACGCAGTATTTT. It yields the protein CASSLLPARGDTQYF.

This clonotype was seen more than once but under ten times. The chain has TRBV5-5 and TRBJ2-1, with a tentative D call TRBD2 (5 bases). The CDR3 spans 14 residues. Germline V gene data show CDR1 as SGHKS and CDR2 as YYEKEE (reference sequence). Trimming took off 4 bases at V and 3 bases at J, with 11 bases between the two ends. The CDR3 DNA reads as TGTGCCAGCAGCGGACCGGGGAACTACAATGAGCAGTTCTTC. This encodes CASSGPGNYNEQFF. The full variable domain, its missing parts supplied by reference TRBV5-5 and TRBJ2-1, is DAGVTQSPTHLIKTRGQQVTLRCSPISGHKSVSWYQQVLGQGPQFIFQYYEKEERGRGNFPDRFSARQFPNYSSELNVNALLLGDSALYLCASSGPGNYNEQFFGPGTRLTVL.

The chain employs TRBV27 and TRBJ1-2, with TRBD1 matching over 8 bases. The CDR3 consists of 13 residues. Germline CDR1 MNHEY, CDR2 SMNVEV (reference sequence). V was clipped by 3 bases and J by 6 bases; unmatched bases: 3. The CDR3 is CASSLYRGNGYTF. DNA of the CDR3: TGTGCCAGCAGTTTGTACAGGGGGAATGGCTACACCTTC.

The chain joins TRBV7-9 to TRBJ2-5, with a weak D call TRBD1 (5 bases). Germline CDR1 is SEHNR and CDR2 is FQNEAQ (reference sequence). With 5 bases removed from V and 11 bases from J, the gap between germline ends came to 18 bases. The length of the CDR3 is 13 residues. CDR3 coding DNA: TGTGCCAGCAGCCGCACCCCAGGGAATGAGCAGTACTTC. Translation gives CASSRTPGNEQYF.

This clonotype has more than one count but fewer than ten. CDR3: CASSWGRGGSYEQYF. In DNA form, the CDR3 reads TGTGCCAGCAGTTGGGGTAGGGGGGGGTCCTACGAGCAGTACTTC. The V gene is TRBV27, the J gene TRBJ2-7; D might be TRBD2 (7 bases). The V and J ends lost 4 bases and 1 base respectively, with 14 bases between them. The CDR3 spans 15 residues. Germline V gene data show CDR1 as MNHEY and CDR2 as SMNVEV (reference sequence).

The genes are TRBV5-1 and TRBJ2-1, with D unresolved. Trimming shortened V by 4 bases and J by 0 bases, and 14 bases separated the two germline ends. The CDR3 has 16 residues. Germline lookup yields CDR1 SGHRS and CDR2 YFSETQ. CDR3 sequence (DNA): TGCGCCAGCAGCCAGGAAGGAGTTAGCTCCTACAATGAGCAGTTCTTC. Protein: CASSQEGVSSYNEQFF.